These 24 T cell receptor beta chains were sequenced from one sample in a study of response to subunit inactivated influenza vaccine. MiXCR, applied by TCRdb to the RT-PCR reads, yields one record per CDR3 protein. The sample lists approximately 500,000 distinct CDR3 sequences, 13% seen once, with about an eighth in the top ten. Sequencing used PBMCs from blood, obtained 40 to 50 days after vaccination. These receptors were obtained from a man aged 50 to 60 who received an inactivated influenza vaccine.

This clonotype was seen ten or more times. The V gene is TRBV10-3, the J gene TRBJ1-2, with 8 bases that match TRBD1. Germline V gives CDR1 ENHRY, CDR2 SYGVKD. V gave up 6 bases and J gave up 0 bases; unmatched junction bases: 12. The CDR3 runs 17 residues. For the CDR3, the DNA is TGTGCCATCAGACCAGGACAGGGTGAGACTTCTAACTATGGCTACACCTTC. Translation gives CAIRPGQGETSNYGYTF.

The V call is TRBV4-3, the J call TRBJ2-3, with TRBD2 identical over 10 bases. The germline V gene encodes CDR1 LGHNA and CDR2 YSLEER. With V trimmed by 0 bases and J by 4 bases, 4 bases remained unmatched. The CDR3 sequence is 16 residues long. The CDR3: CASSQDTSGVSDTQYF. DNA of the CDR3: TGCGCCAGCAGCCAAGATACTAGCGGGGTGTCAGATACGCAGTATTTT.

The chain joins TRBV10-3 to TRBJ2-2, with D uncertain. The CDR3 runs 16 residues. The V and J ends lost 3 bases and 4 bases respectively, with 15 bases between them. The V gene's germline CDR1 is ENHRY and CDR2 SYGVKD. CDR3: CAISEIGPRGTGELFF. The DNA for the CDR3 is TGTGCCATCAGTGAAATAGGTCCACGAGGCACCGGGGAGCTGTTTTTT.

This clonotype was detected many times. This chain uses TRBV20-1 with TRBJ2-3; possibly TRBD1 for D (6 bases). Looked up from germline, CDR1 is DFQATT and CDR2 is SNEGSKA (reference sequence). Trimming shortened V by 5 bases and J by 0 bases, and 15 bases separated the two germline ends. The CDR3 consists of 15 residues. The DNA of the CDR3 is TGCAGTGCTCTTACAGGGTCTACTAGCACAGATACGCAGTATTTT. Its translation: CSALTGSTSTDTQYF.

The chain has TRBV15 and TRBJ2-1, with D hard to call. Deletions cut 0 bases from V and 1 base from J, with 10 bases between. Germline CDR1 and CDR2: LNHNV and YYDKDF (reference sequence). The length of the CDR3 is 16 residues. DNA for the CDR3: TGTGCCACCAGCAGAGATCGCCAGCCATCCTACAATGAGCAGTTCTTC. The encoded protein is CATSRDRQPSYNEQFF.

In this sample, this clonotype turned up a few times. V and J are TRBV20-1 and TRBJ2-1, with a tentative D call TRBD1 (6 bases). Germline loops: CDR1 DFQATT, CDR2 SNEGSKA (reference sequence). The CDR3 loop spans 14 amino acids. With 6 bases removed from V and 3 bases from J, the gap between germline ends came to 15 bases. CDR3 protein: CSAARGNGYNEQFF. CDR3 in DNA: TGCAGTGCAGCTAGGGGGAACGGCTACAATGAGCAGTTCTTC.

The V call is TRBV14, the J call TRBJ2-3; D call uncertain. The CDR3 runs to 17 residues. Trimming stripped 3 bases from V and 2 bases from J, with 18 bases between. Germline V lookup: CDR1 SGHDN, CDR2 FVKESK. The CDR3 reads CASSHGRAGGNTDTQYF. The CDR3 coding sequence is TGTGCCAGCAGCCACGGACGCGCCGGCGGAAACACAGATACGCAGTATTTT.

V gene TRBV7-8 combines with J gene TRBJ2-3, with TRBD1 matching 7 bases. Germline V gene data show CDR1 as SGHVS and CDR2 as FQNEAQ. Trimming removed 5 bases from V and 2 bases from J; junction bases left unmatched: 7. The CDR3 totals 15 residues. CDR3 region: CASSLRDSLTDTQYF. The CDR3 bases are TGTGCCAGCAGCCTCCGGGACAGTCTCACAGATACGCAGTATTTT.

CDR3 loop: CASSMAQDFYEQYF. The DNA for the CDR3 is TGCGCCAGCAGCATGGCGCAGGACTTCTACGAGCAGTACTTC. This rearrangement joins TRBV5-1 to TRBJ2-7, with D maybe TRBD2 (5 bases). Germline V gene sequence: CDR1 SGHRS, CDR2 YFSETQ. This CDR3 comprises 14 residues. Trimming stripped 4 bases from V and 3 bases from J, with 14 bases between.

The rearrangement uses TRBV29-1 and TRBJ2-5; 11 bases line up with TRBD2. Trimming took 4 bases from V and 1 from J; bases not matched to a gene: 5. In germline, CDR1 is SQVTM, CDR2 ANQGSEA. The CDR3 sequence is 15 residues long. CDR3 in amino acids: CSVGTSGSFQETQYF. The CDR3 nucleotides read TGCAGCGTTGGGACTAGCGGGTCCTTCCAAGAGACCCAGTACTTC.

The rearrangement joins TRBV7-6 to TRBJ2-7; 11 bases map to TRBD2. The V gene's germline CDR1 is SGHVS and CDR2 FNYEAQ. The CDR3 is 16 amino acids. Trimming at V came to 1 base and at J to 2 bases, leaving 4 bases not matched to a gene. DNA for the CDR3: TGTGCCAGCAGCTTAGAAAATAGCGGGAGGGCCTACGAGCAGTACTTC. It specifies CASSLENSGRAYEQYF. Full variable domain (missing parts from reference TRBV7-6 and TRBJ2-7): GAGVSQSPRYKVTKRGQDVALRCDPISGHVSLYWYRQALGQGPEFLTYFNYEAQQDKSGLPNDRFSAERPEGSISTLTIQRTEQRDSAMYRCASSLENSGRAYEQYFGPGTRLTVT.

This clonotype was detected many times. CDR3 nucleotide sequence: TGTGCCAGCCTGGGATTGGCGGGGACCAGGCTCGATCCGAGCTCCTACAATGAGCAGTTCTTC. Translation: CASLGLAGTRLDPSSYNEQFF. The genes are TRBV6-2 or TRBV6-3 and TRBJ2-1; D possibly corresponds to TRBD2 (6 bases). CDR3 length equals 21 residues. Germline V gene sequence: CDR1 MNHEY, CDR2 SVGEGT. Trimming took off 8 bases at V and 0 bases at J, with 32 bases between the two ends.

A few counts support this clonotype. The CDR3 region is CASSVATGQGGGYTF. CDR3 coding DNA: TGTGCCAGCAGCGTAGCTACGGGACAGGGCGGTGGCTACACCTTC. The rearrangement links TRBV9 to TRBJ1-2; 9 bases fit TRBD1. Trimming removed 0 bases from V and 7 bases from J; junction bases left unmatched: 7. CDR3 length equals 15 residues. Germline assignment: CDR1 SGDLS and CDR2 YYNGEE.

This clonotype turned up a few times. This chain uses TRBV7-6 with TRBJ2-3, with 14 bases lining up with TRBD2. The trim removed 4 bases at V and 4 bases at J, leaving 7 bases unmatched. Germline V lookup: CDR1 SGHVS, CDR2 FNYEAQ. This CDR3 contains 17 residues. The CDR3 bases are TGTGCCAGCAGCTCCGGGACTAGCGGGGGTGACCCAGATACGCAGTATTTT. Amino acid sequence: CASSSGTSGGDPDTQYF.

This chain connects TRBV20-1 to TRBJ2-2; TRBD1 matches 9 bases. The J segment lost 6 bases and the V segment lost 6 bases, leaving 5 bases of the junction unmatched. Germline-derived CDR1 and CDR2 are DFQATT and SNEGSKA (reference sequence). CDR3 length: 13 amino acids. CDR3 bases: TGCAGTGCGGGGGGACAGGGCGCCGGGGAGCTGTTTTTT. The encoded protein is CSAGGQGAGELFF.

A few counts support this clonotype. This chain links TRBV18 with TRBJ2-1; tentative D call: TRBD2 (6 bases). V shed 5 bases and J shed 4 bases, with 21 bases lying between them. The CDR3 loop spans 17 amino acids. CDR1 KGHSH and CDR2 LQKENI come from the germline V gene. The CDR3 region has the DNA TGTGCCAGCTCAGCCGGGGGAGGAGGTCCCCTGTACAATGAGCAGTTCTTC. It yields the protein CASSAGGGGPLYNEQFF.

The chain carries TRBV20-1 and TRBJ2-7, with 9 bases identical to TRBD2. Germline lookup yields CDR1 DFQATT and CDR2 SNEGSKA (reference sequence). The junction had 1 base not matched to a gene; V was cut back by 4 bases and J by 0 bases. CDR3 length: 13 amino acids. CDR3 residues: CSATSGDSYEQYF. CDR3 coding DNA: TGCAGTGCTACTAGCGGGGACTCCTACGAGCAGTACTTC.

This clonotype was counted many times. CDR3 in DNA: TGTGCCAGCAGCTTAAATGCGGGAATCAATGAGCAGTTCTTC. Translation gives CASSLNAGINEQFF. The J gene is TRBJ2-1, the V gene TRBV11-2; TRBD2 might be the D (6 bases). CDR1 and CDR2 from the germline V gene are SGHAT and FQNNGV. Trimming shortened V by 2 bases and J by 6 bases, and 11 bases separated the two germline ends. This CDR3 contains 14 residues.

The chain links TRBV4-3 to TRBJ2-1; 8 bases match TRBD2. CDR3 size: 19 residues. The germline V gene encodes CDR1 LGHNA and CDR2 YSLEER. V shed 10 bases and J 1 base; nucleotides not matched to a gene: 21. The CDR3 DNA reads as TGCGCCAACCATGTCGACGAGCGAAAGAGCGGGAGTTCCTACAATGAGCAGTTCTTC. This sequence encodes CANHVDERKSGSSYNEQFF.

V is TRBV7-7 and J is TRBJ2-7, with 7 bases fitting TRBD1. From germline, CDR1 is SSHAT and CDR2 FNYEAQ (reference sequence). The trim removed 1 base at V and 6 bases at J, leaving 3 bases unmatched. This CDR3 region has 13 residues. The CDR3 DNA reads TGTGCCAGCAGCTTAGATAACAGGGGCGAGCAGTACTTC. Translation: CASSLDNRGEQYF.

This chain connects TRBV23-1 to TRBJ2-3, with 12 bases aligning to TRBD1. TRBV23-1 is marked as an open reading frame, function uncertain. The CDR3 loop spans 15 amino acids. Trimming cost V 9 bases and J 5 bases; bases outside gene matches: 9. CDR3 DNA sequence: TGCGCCAGGATCCGGGACAGGGGGCAAGAAGATACGCAGTATTTT. Translation: CARIRDRGQEDTQYF.

A few counts support this clonotype. J is TRBJ2-7 and V is TRBV5-5, with a possible D match to TRBD1 (6 bases). Germline assignment: CDR1 SGHKS and CDR2 YYEKEE (reference sequence). V was clipped by 2 bases and J by 3 bases, with 12 bases between them. The CDR3 is made up of 14 amino acids. CDR3 residues: CASSFLRGGYEQYF. The CDR3 coding sequence is TGTGCCAGCAGCTTCCTCAGGGGCGGCTACGAGCAGTACTTC.

This clonotype was observed at least ten times. The V gene is TRBV4-1, the J gene TRBJ2-7; tentatively, D is TRBD1 (6 bases). Trimming stripped 5 bases from V and 6 bases from J, with 20 bases between. From germline, CDR1 is MGHRA and CDR2 YSYEKL. This CDR3 is built from 15 residues. The DNA of the CDR3 is TGCGCCAGCAGCTCTTTTATTCCAGGGGATGGCGAGCAGTACTTC. Translation: CASSSFIPGDGEQYF.

The chain uses TRBV7-2 and TRBJ2-5, with D possibly being TRBD2 (5 bases). This CDR3 has 16 residues. CDR1 and CDR2 from the germline V gene are SGHTA and FQGNSA. With 5 bases removed from V and 4 bases from J, the gap between germline ends came to 20 bases. CDR3 nucleotides: TGTGCCAGCAGCCCCCGATTTTCACGGGGTCCAGAGACCCAGTACTTC. Residues: CASSPRFSRGPETQYF.